This T cell receptor beta chain came from a study of OX40 agonist ivuxolimab in advanced cancers. About the investigation overall: Ivuxolimab, which targeted the costimulatory receptor OX40 (CD134), was an agonistic, fully human IgG2 monoclonal antibody. Peripheral TCRbeta sequencing was intended to test whether TCR sequence diversity was altered and clonal T-cell expansion was caused by ivuxolimab. Partial responses were achieved by three dose-escalation patients, of whom one had hepatocellular carcinoma and two had cutaneous melanoma. Among the roughly 54 dose-escalation patients, some 20 had hepatocellular carcinoma, roughly 15 melanoma, 9 renal cell carcinoma and 9 head and neck cancer. Prior anti-PD-1, anti-PD-L1 or anti-CTLA-4 therapy was permitted, and 30% to 50% of dose-escalation patients had received checkpoint inhibitors. Intravenous ivuxolimab was administered to patients every 2 weeks at six dose levels: 0.01, 0.1, 0.3, 1.5, 3 and 10 mg/kg. The monotherapy dose-escalation portion (N of about 57 patients) of the phase I ivuxolimab trial is reported in the paper. In the dose-escalation cohort, about four fifths of patients were male, and the mean age was 60 years with a range of roughly 20 to 80.

What the work shows at the level of the full study, not this receptor alone: In partial responders in the 0.1-3.0 mg/kg groups, normalized peripheral clonal expansion was found to be among the lowest, especially among CD8+ T cells. After ivuxolimab, expanded clones were on average more numerous among CD8+ T cells than among CD4+ T cells. The antigen specificity of the clonally expanded peripheral T cells was not determined. At doses of 0.1 to 3.0 mg/kg, clonal expansion of both CD4+ and CD8+ T cells in blood was seen between baseline and week 6. Low levels of normalized T-cell clonal expansion were also seen in some patients who did not respond.

To sequence the TCRbeta CDR3 region, genomic DNA was isolated from the sorted cells. The immunoSEQ Assay was used for sequencing of TCRbeta CDR3 regions. The immuneACCESS repertoire file appears here via TCRdb, limited to in-frame rearrangements. These files lack a portion of the clones; in checked studies, under half of the deficit traces to unresolved V genes, and the cause of the others is not known. The sample data list 50,000 to 65,000 clones, and over 80% of these were observed just once. Approximately 3.4% of the sample belongs to the ten largest clones. Patients with autoimmune disease history or receiving systemic immunosuppression were excluded from the trial. Peripheral blood for TCR sequencing was collected from all dose cohorts at baseline, on cycle 4 day 1, and on cycle 7 day 1. Samples were obtained from an open-label, multicenter, first-in-human phase I dose-escalation trial of ivuxolimab. Adults with locally advanced or metastatic melanoma, renal cell, hepatocellular, or head and neck squamous cell carcinoma were enrolled in the trial. Before TCR sequencing, CD4+ and CD8+ T cells were separately sorted from peripheral blood.

Details on this clone: The clone's antigen remains unknown. No qualities accompany the bases; no much larger clone lies one base away.

V sheds 6 bases and J sheds 0 bases, leaving 11 bases between their ends. The CDR3 runs 14 residues from the cysteine to the phenylalanine. The sequence is cut down to CDR3 DNA, 42 bases in frame from base 1. CDR1 and CDR2, looked up from the germline V gene (reference sequence), are SGHNT and YYREEE. The sequence derives from an adult with an advanced solid tumor such as melanoma, head and neck, liver or kidney cancer. The sequence links TRBV5-4 to TRBJ2-3; confidence is insufficient to name the D gene. The sample here was CD4+ or CD8+ T cells sorted from blood, taken in a trial of the OX40 agonist ivuxolimab. The sequenced DNA is TGTGCCAGCAAGACACCCCTGAGCACAGATACGCAGTATTTT. Translated, this is CASKTPLSTDTQYF.